The next 5 T cell receptor beta chains were all read from a single sample in a study of a mutant IDH1 vaccine in newly diagnosed glioma. Time point denoted: week 35, safety follow-up. With topical imiquimod, each dose of the vaccine consisted of 300 ug of mutant IDH1 20-mer peptide. Measured with immunoSEQ multiplex PCR; TCRdb has only the in-frame clones, and not every one. The top ten clones hold 6.5% to 9.5% of a sample with approximately 30,000 clones, roughly 82% of them seen once. Antigens of these TCRs are unknown. This sample comprised PBMCs, obtained from a glioma patient whose treatment included an IDH1 peptide vaccine. The receptors here all came from a man in his fifties with glioma.

The V and J genes are TRBV7-6 and TRBJ2-1; 11 nucleotides line up with TRBD2. CDR3 length equals 15 residues. J was trimmed by 7 bases and V by 5 bases; bases with no gene match: 7. Germline V lookup: CDR1 SGHVS, CDR2 FNYEAQ. CDR3 amino acids: CASSITSGRVNEQFF. CDR3 bases: TGTGCCAGCAGCATCACTAGCGGGAGAGTAAATGAGCAGTTCTTC.

The chain recombines TRBV20-1 with TRBJ2-5, with a tentative D call TRBD1 (6 bases). Germline CDR1 reads DFQATT; CDR2 reads SNEGSKA (reference sequence). The CDR3 has 11 amino acids. CDR3 region: CSGDIQETQYF. The CDR3 bases are TGCAGCGGGGACATCCAAGAGACCCAGTACTTC.

As for this clone: One junction end does not reproduce the germline sequence, and a read error may be involved. This chain links TRBV10-1 with TRBJ1-6; perhaps TRBD1 as D (5 bases). The germline V gene encodes CDR1 WNHNN and CDR2 SYGVQD (reference sequence). The CDR3 sequence is 16 residues long. CDR3 DNA: TGCGCCAGCAGCCCTAATTCAGGGCCCTACAATTCACCCCTCCACTTT. It codes for CASSPNSGPYNSPLHF.

This rearrangement joins TRBV5-8 to TRBJ2-7; D is perhaps TRBD1 (5 bases). The germline V gene has CDR1 SGHTS and CDR2 YDEGEE. This CDR3 is 16 amino acids long. The V gene lost 1 base and the J gene lost 0 bases, with 14 bases spanning the gap. The CDR3 protein is CASSLILTGNSYEQYF. The DNA for the CDR3 is TGTGCCAGCAGCTTGATCTTAACAGGAAACTCCTACGAGCAGTACTTC.

The V gene is TRBV11-3, the J gene TRBJ2-7; TRBD2 matches 7 bases. Germline V gene lookup returns CDR1 SGHNT and CDR2 YENEEA. Trimming took 5 bases from V and 4 from J; bases not matched to a gene: 14. The CDR3 has 16 amino acids. The CDR3 sequence: CASSPDTGLGWYEQYF. The CDR3 DNA follows: TGTGCCAGCAGCCCAGATACAGGACTAGGCTGGTACGAGCAGTACTTC.